Listed here are 4 T cell receptor beta chains from one sample, sequenced in a study of cytomegalovirus exposure and HLA in healthy donors. TCRdb's table, derived via immunoSEQ multiplex PCR, lists solely in-frame clones and lacks some. The data show 200,000 to 250,000 clones, less than 90% seen once. Input material: PBMCs. The origin of the receptors is a woman younger than 35 in good health and CMV-seronegative.

The genes are TRBV19 and TRBJ2-7; D not resolved. The V and J ends lost 2 bases and 1 base respectively, with 9 bases between them. There are 14 residues in the CDR3. Per germline, CDR1 LNHDA and CDR2 SQIVND (reference sequence). The chain's CDR3 is CASSIKGSSYEQYF. CDR3 coding DNA: TGTGCCAGTAGTATAAAGGGCTCATCCTACGAGCAGTACTTC.

As DNA, the CDR3 is TGTGCCAGCAGCGTAGCTGGTGCGGGGAACACTGAAGCTTTCTTT. This codes for CASSVAGAGNTEAFF. The genes are TRBV9 and TRBJ1-1, with D hard to call. The germline gives CDR1 SGDLS, CDR2 YYNGEE. V was clipped by 0 bases and J by 1 base, with 10 bases between them. This CDR3 has 15 residues.

The chain combines TRBV28 with TRBJ2-3; D gene unclear. V was pared by 5 bases and J by 3 bases, with 6 bases between. Germline lookup yields CDR1 MDHEN and CDR2 SYDVKM. This CDR3 spans 12 amino acids. The CDR3 DNA is TGTGCCAGCAGTGTAACTACAGATACGCAGTATTTT. Amino acids: CASSVTTDTQYF. Full variable domain (outside the CDR3, taken from reference TRBV28 and TRBJ2-3): DVKVTQSSRYLVKRTGEKVFLECVQDMDHENMFWYRQDPGLGLRLIYFSYDVKMKEKGDIPEGYSVSREKKERFSLILESASTNQTSMYLCASSVTTDTQYFGPGTRLTVL.

This chain uses TRBV7-6 with TRBJ2-3; D unresolved. The CDR3 runs to 14 residues. CDR1 is SGHVS, CDR2 FNYEAQ, per germline. With 1 base removed from V and 2 bases from J, the gap between germline ends came to 7 bases. As DNA, the CDR3 is TGTGCCAGCAGCTTAGGCCAGGCCACAGATACGCAGTATTTT. It is translated as CASSLGQATDTQYF.